The 32 T cell receptor beta chains below all came from one sample that was sequenced in a study of spatial heterogeneity in lung cancer. One entry per CDR3 protein results from TCRdb running MiXCR on the 5' RACE reads. Altogether about 120,000 distinct CDR3 sequences are present, 12% being singletons, with the ten largest covering approximately 15%. Time point denoted: blood at routine non-recurrence follow-up after resection. Material for sequencing was whole RNA from tumor, nontumor lung or frozen PBMC, left unsorted. This material consisted of PBMCs, taken at follow-up. The receptors originated from a male donor with early-stage non-small cell lung cancer.

The chain couples TRBV2 to TRBJ2-2, with D perhaps TRBD1 or TRBD2 (5 bases each). CDR1 and CDR2 (germline): SNHLY, FYNNEI. The CDR3 contains 13 residues. Deletions cut 6 bases from V and 6 bases from J, with 11 bases between. The CDR3 sequence is CASSIRGSGELFF. In nucleotides, the CDR3 is TGTGCCAGCAGCATACGGGGCTCCGGGGAGCTGTTTTTT.

The rearrangement uses TRBV3-1 and TRBJ1-2; no reliable D call. Germline V gives CDR1 LGHDT, CDR2 YNNKEL (reference sequence). This CDR3 region has 12 residues. Trimming left V 7 bases short and J 8 bases short, with 14 bases between. In nucleotides, the CDR3 is TGTGCCAGCAACAAGGGCGAGAGCGGCTACACCTTC. Encoded protein: CASNKGESGYTF.

This clonotype was counted between two and nine times. V usage is TRBV11-1 and J usage is TRBJ1-4; no reliable D call. V lost 5 bases and J 8 bases, leaving 15 bases between the germline ends. The germline CDR1 and CDR2 sequences are SGHAT and FQDESV (reference sequence). The CDR3 has 14 residues. In DNA, the CDR3 is TGTGCCAGCAGCGTCGAACCTTTGGGGGAAAAACTGTTTTTT. Amino acids: CASSVEPLGEKLFF.

This clonotype was seen at least ten times. The chain has TRBV20-1 and TRBJ1-1; D not resolved. V lost 0 bases and J 4 bases, leaving 12 bases between the germline ends. Germline-derived CDR1 and CDR2 are DFQATT and SNEGSKA (reference sequence). This CDR3 is built from 14 residues. CDR3 loop: CSARDVIWGTEAFF. The CDR3 DNA reads TGCAGTGCTAGAGATGTGATTTGGGGCACTGAAGCTTTCTTT.

The J gene is TRBJ2-3, the V gene TRBV6-5; 8 nucleotides align to TRBD2. The J segment lost 0 bases and the V segment lost 10 bases, leaving 9 bases of the junction unmatched. The CDR3 runs 15 residues. Germline CDR1 reads MNHEY; CDR2 reads SVGAGI. This chain's CDR3 is CATAGGGASTDTQYF. The CDR3 DNA follows: TGTGCCACCGCCGGGGGGGGGGCCAGCACAGATACGCAGTATTTT.

The V call is TRBV24-1, the J call TRBJ1-5; 8 bases match TRBD1. The germline CDR1 and CDR2 sequences are KGHDR and SFDVKD. V shed 3 bases, J shed 2 bases, and the junction held 2 bases outside the gene matches. There are 15 residues in the CDR3. The CDR3 nucleotides read TGTGCCACCAGTGATGCAGGGGGCGGCAATCAGCCCCAGCATTTT. Protein: CATSDAGGGNQPQHF.

The rearrangement uses TRBV9 and TRBJ2-7; TRBD1 agrees at 12 bases. CDR3 length: 13 amino acids. V was clipped by 3 bases and J by 6 bases; unmatched bases: 1. Germline loops: CDR1 SGDLS, CDR2 YYNGEE. In DNA form, the CDR3 reads TGTGCCAGCAGCGCGGGACAGGGGGCCGAGCAGTACTTC. It specifies CASSAGQGAEQYF.

This clonotype was found once. The chain recombines TRBV5-1 with TRBJ2-5; D is undetermined. Trimming left V 0 bases short and J 6 bases short, with 9 bases between. The CDR3 length is 13 residues. CDR1 and CDR2 from the germline V gene are SGHRS and YFSETQ. CDR3: CASSLGHRKTQYF. As DNA, the CDR3 is TGCGCCAGCAGCTTGGGACATAGAAAGACCCAGTACTTC.

The CDR3 here is CAISDQPTGTYEQYF. The CDR3 coding sequence is TGTGCCATCAGTGACCAACCGACAGGGACCTACGAGCAGTACTTC. The chain has TRBV10-3 and TRBJ2-7; 7 bases are a match to TRBD1. The CDR3 runs to 15 residues. The V and J ends lost 3 bases and 2 bases, in that order; junction bases with no gene match: 7. Germline V gene data show CDR1 as ENHRY and CDR2 as SYGVKD.

This clonotype was recorded at least ten times. The rearrangement uses TRBV7-8 and TRBJ1-6, with D maybe TRBD1 (6 bases). The germline CDR1 and CDR2 sequences are SGHVS and FQNEAQ. The CDR3 runs to 13 residues. The germline V and J ends were trimmed by 7 bases and 11 bases, with 15 bases remaining between them. The DNA of the CDR3 is TGTGCCAGCAACCCATCAGGGGACACACCCCTCCACTTT. Its protein is CASNPSGDTPLHF.

A few counts support this clonotype. V gene TRBV20-1 combines with J gene TRBJ2-7, with 9 positions matching TRBD1. The CDR3 runs 14 residues. The germline V gene has CDR1 DFQATT and CDR2 SNEGSKA (reference sequence). V lost 5 bases, J lost 1 base, and 6 bases stayed unmatched. This chain's CDR3 is CSAGGTGRSYEQYF. The CDR3 region has the DNA TGCAGTGCTGGCGGGACAGGGCGATCCTACGAGCAGTACTTC.

This clonotype showed up just a few times. CDR3 residues: CASSLARRGVHTGELFF. CDR3 coding DNA: TGTGCCAGCAGCTTAGCACGTCGCGGGGTGCACACCGGGGAGCTGTTTTTT. The chain couples TRBV7-6 to TRBJ2-2; tentative D call: TRBD2 (6 bases). The germline V and J ends were trimmed by 0 bases and 3 bases, with 14 bases remaining between them. The CDR3 runs 17 residues. The germline V gene encodes CDR1 SGHVS and CDR2 FNYEAQ.

In its sample, this clonotype was seen a few times. The chain carries TRBV28 and TRBJ1-2; 12 nucleotides line up with TRBD1. Trimming cost V 3 bases and J 5 bases; bases outside gene matches: 4. The CDR3 is 15 amino acids. CDR1 is MDHEN and CDR2 is SYDVKM in the germline V gene. The CDR3 nucleotides are TGTGCCAGCAGTTTTGGGACAGGGGGCCGTTATGGCTACACCTTC. It encodes CASSFGTGGRYGYTF.

This clonotype was observed at least ten times. The V and J genes are TRBV28 and TRBJ2-7; D unclear. The germline V gene has CDR1 MDHEN and CDR2 SYDVKM. Trimming stripped 2 bases from V and 3 bases from J, with 11 bases between. CDR3 length equals 14 residues. The CDR3 bases are TGTGCCAGCAGTTTAGGCGCAATGCGCTACGAGCAGTACTTC. It is translated as CASSLGAMRYEQYF.

At least ten counts were recorded for this clonotype. V and J are TRBV29-1 and TRBJ1-2; D is perhaps TRBD1 (6 bases). CDR1 is SQVTM, CDR2 ANQGSEA, per germline. V was pared by 7 bases and J by 3 bases, with 9 bases between. The CDR3 is 11 amino acids. The CDR3 protein is CSGQGYYGYTF. DNA for the CDR3: TGCAGCGGTCAGGGGTACTATGGCTACACCTTC.

This clonotype was counted ten times or more. The CDR3 sequence is CASSQVSDKQFF. CDR3 in DNA: TGCGCCAGCAGCCAAGTTTCGGACAAGCAGTTCTTC. The chain combines TRBV4-1 with TRBJ2-1; D perhaps matches TRBD1 (5 bases). There are 12 residues in the CDR3. Trimming pared 1 base from V and 11 bases from J, leaving 9 bases between. Germline CDR1 MGHRA, CDR2 YSYEKL.

With regard to this clonotype: This may come from a read error, since a much larger clone is one base off. The chain couples TRBV29-1 to TRBJ2-3; 10 bases match TRBD2. The CDR3 has 16 residues. Germline V gene lookup returns CDR1 SQVTM and CDR2 ANQGSEA. The CDR3 loop reads CSVPSTSGASTDTLYF. As DNA, the CDR3 is TGCAGCGTTCCCTCAACTAGCGGGGCCAGCACAGATACGCTGTATTTT.

The gene calls are TRBV4-1 and TRBJ2-3, with D possibly called TRBD1 or TRBD2 (5 bases each). The V end was cut by 1 base, the J end by 6 bases, with 14 bases between. This CDR3 comprises 15 residues. Germline CDR1 is MGHRA and CDR2 is YSYEKL. This chain's CDR3 is CASSQGDGSPDTQYF. In DNA, the CDR3 is TGCGCCAGCAGCCAAGGGGACGGAAGTCCCGATACGCAGTATTTT.

This clonotype was seen ten or more times. This chain links TRBV5-4 with TRBJ1-5; the match to TRBD1 covers 8 bases. V lost 0 bases to trimming and J lost 4 bases; unmatched junction nucleotides: 0. The germline CDR1 and CDR2 sequences are SGHNT and YYREEE (reference sequence). The CDR3 is 14 amino acids. DNA for the CDR3: TGTGCCAGCAGCTTGGACAGGGGGAATCAGCCCCAGCATTTT. Its translation is CASSLDRGNQPQHF.

This clonotype was counted only a few times. The chain recombines TRBV9 with TRBJ2-5, with a possible D match to TRBD2 (5 bases). Germline CDR1 reads SGDLS; CDR2 reads YYNGEE. Trimming stripped 3 bases from V and 1 base from J, with 13 bases between. The CDR3 has 15 amino acids. The CDR3 is CASSAGPRGQETQYF. The CDR3 coding sequence is TGTGCCAGCAGCGCAGGTCCTCGGGGCCAAGAGACCCAGTACTTC. The full variable domain, rest sourced from reference TRBV9 and TRBJ2-5, is DSGVTQTPKHLITATGQRVTLRCSPRSGDLSVYWYQQSLDQGLQFLIQYYNGEERAKGNILERFSAQQFPDLHSELNLSSLELGDSALYFCASSAGPRGQETQYFGPGTRLLVL.

This clonotype was found a few times. V usage is TRBV2 and J usage is TRBJ2-3, with TRBD1 matching 7 bases. Per germline, CDR1 SNHLY and CDR2 FYNNEI. V was pared by 7 bases and J by 2 bases, with 6 bases of the junction left unmatched. The CDR3 runs 14 residues. CDR3 region: CASKLDRATDTQYF. CDR3 bases: TGTGCCAGCAAACTCGACAGGGCCACAGATACGCAGTATTTT.

This clonotype was counted between two and nine times. The chain joins TRBV18 to TRBJ1-5; D remains ambiguous. Between the trimmed V and J ends, which lost 2 bases and 0 bases, there was a span of 5 bases. Germline V gene lookup returns CDR1 KGHSH and CDR2 LQKENI. The CDR3 loop spans 14 amino acids. For the CDR3, the DNA is TGTGCCAGCTCACCAAAGGGTAGCAATCAGCCCCAGCATTTT. It is translated as CASSPKGSNQPQHF. The full variable domain, in which reference TRBV18 and TRBJ1-5 provide the parts outside the CDR3, is NAGVMQNPRHLVRRRGQEARLRCSPMKGHSHVYWYRQLPEEGLKFMVYLQKENIIDESGMPKERFSAEFPKEGPSILRIQQVVRGDSAAYFCASSPKGSNQPQHFGDGTRLSIL.

V is TRBV5-1 and J is TRBJ2-2; perhaps TRBD1 as D (5 bases). The CDR3 extends over 15 amino acids. Per the germline V gene, CDR1 is SGHRS and CDR2 is YFSETQ. V dropped 4 bases and J dropped 5 bases, with 15 bases sitting between them. CDR3 nucleotides: TGCGCCAGCAGCCCGACCGCAGGGCGAACCGGGGAGCTGTTTTTT. It encodes CASSPTAGRTGELFF.

The chain is built from TRBV4-3 and TRBJ1-1; D gene ambiguous. Trimming stripped 1 base from V and 1 base from J, with 7 bases between. Germline CDR1 reads LGHNA; CDR2 reads YSLEER. This CDR3 region has 14 residues. DNA of the CDR3: TGCGCCAGCAGCCAAGTAGTCCAGAACACTGAAGCTTTCTTT. Translating it yields CASSQVVQNTEAFF.

This clonotype was seen only a few times. This rearrangement joins TRBV5-6 to TRBJ1-2; tentatively, D is TRBD1 (6 bases). The CDR3 runs to 15 residues. Per germline, CDR1 SGHDT and CDR2 YYEEEE. V was cut by 4 bases and J by 1 base, with 14 bases left in between. The CDR3 region is CASSPPGHSNYGYTF. CDR3 DNA: TGTGCCAGCAGCCCTCCGGGACACAGTAACTATGGCTACACCTTC.

CDR3 in amino acids: CASSFPGQGEYEAFF. The CDR3 nucleotides are TGTGCCAGCAGTTTCCCGGGACAGGGGGAATACGAAGCTTTCTTT. The rearrangement joins TRBV28 to TRBJ1-1, with 11 bases matching TRBD1. The CDR3 is 15 amino acids. J gave up 8 bases and V 3 bases, and 8 bases lay outside the gene matches. Per germline, CDR1 MDHEN and CDR2 SYDVKM.

CDR3: CASSFRTGRFMNTEAFF. In DNA, the CDR3 is TGCGCCAGCAGCTTCCGGACAGGGAGGTTCATGAACACTGAAGCTTTCTTT. The chain recombines TRBV5-1 with TRBJ1-1; TRBD1 matches at 8 bases. The CDR3 length is 17 residues. Looked up from germline, CDR1 is SGHRS and CDR2 is YFSETQ. V lost 2 bases to trimming and J lost 0 bases; unmatched junction nucleotides: 9. Looking up the rest from reference TRBV5-1 and TRBJ1-1 gives the full variable domain: KAGVTQTPRYLIKTRGQQVTLSCSPISGHRSVSWYQQTPGQGLQFLFEYFSETQRNKGNFPGRFSGRQFSNSRSEMNVSTLELGDSALYLCASSFRTGRFMNTEAFFGQGTRLTVV.

This clonotype was detected many times. The CDR3 sequence: CASSYTQGYTYEQYF. CDR3 DNA: TGTGCCAGCAGCTACACACAGGGGTATACCTACGAGCAGTACTTC. This chain uses TRBV7-9 with TRBJ2-7, with 7 bases fitting TRBD1. This CDR3 has 15 amino acids. The V segment lost 4 bases and the J segment 2 bases; nucleotides outside the gene matches: 8. Germline CDR1 reads SEHNR; CDR2 reads FQNEAQ (reference sequence).

This clonotype was counted ten times or more. V usage is TRBV20-1 and J usage is TRBJ2-3; 8 nucleotides align to TRBD1. The CDR3 is made up of 15 amino acids. Germline V gives CDR1 DFQATT, CDR2 SNEGSKA (reference sequence). The J segment lost 5 bases and the V segment lost 5 bases, leaving 12 bases of the junction unmatched. CDR3 coding DNA: TGCAGTGCTTCCAGGGGACAGGTTGGGGTAGATACGCAGTATTTT. Translated, it gives CSASRGQVGVDTQYF.

CDR3 sequence (DNA): TGTGCCAGCAGCGACTACCGGGGTAAAAACATTCAGTACTTC. Amino acids: CASSDYRGKNIQYF. The J gene is TRBJ2-4, the V gene TRBV14; weak D call: TRBD2 (5 bases). This CDR3 spans 14 amino acids. Germline V lookup: CDR1 SGHDN, CDR2 FVKESK. V was pared by 5 bases and J by 4 bases, with 12 bases between.

The sample holds many counts of this clonotype. The rearrangement uses TRBV15 and TRBJ2-3; 7 nucleotides align to TRBD1. The CDR3 covers 12 residues. V shed 5 bases, J shed 6 bases, and the junction held 2 bases outside the gene matches. CDR1 LNHNV and CDR2 YYDKDF come from the germline V gene (reference sequence). Here the CDR3 DNA reads TGTGCCACCAGCCAGGGGGTTGATACGCAGTATTTT. Amino acids: CATSQGVDTQYF. Filled out from reference TRBV15 and TRBJ2-3, the complete variable domain reads DAMVIQNPRYQVTQFGKPVTLSCSQTLNHNVMYWYQQKSSQAPKLLFHYYDKDFNNEADTPDNFQSRRPNTSFCFLDIRSPGLGDTAMYLCATSQGVDTQYFGPGTRLTVL.

The genes are TRBV7-2 and TRBJ2-7, with D perhaps TRBD1 (7 bases). The CDR3 covers 14 residues. Between the trimmed V and J ends, which lost 5 bases and 6 bases, there was a span of 17 bases. Germline-derived CDR1 and CDR2 are SGHTA and FQGNSA. The CDR3 is CASSGRQGGSEQYF. The CDR3, as DNA: TGTGCCAGCAGCGGACGACAGGGAGGCTCCGAGCAGTACTTC.